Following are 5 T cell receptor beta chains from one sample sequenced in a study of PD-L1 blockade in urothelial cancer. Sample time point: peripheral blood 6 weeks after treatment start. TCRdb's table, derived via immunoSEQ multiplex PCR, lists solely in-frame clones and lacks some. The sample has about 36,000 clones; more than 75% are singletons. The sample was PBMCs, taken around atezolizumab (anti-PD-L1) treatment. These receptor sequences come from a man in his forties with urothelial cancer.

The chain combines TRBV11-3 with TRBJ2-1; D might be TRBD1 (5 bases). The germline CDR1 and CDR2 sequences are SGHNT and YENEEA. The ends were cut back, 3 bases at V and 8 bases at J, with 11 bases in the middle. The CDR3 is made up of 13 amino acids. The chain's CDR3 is CASSFSQEYEQFF. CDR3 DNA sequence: TGTGCCAGCAGCTTTTCACAGGAGTATGAGCAGTTCTTC.

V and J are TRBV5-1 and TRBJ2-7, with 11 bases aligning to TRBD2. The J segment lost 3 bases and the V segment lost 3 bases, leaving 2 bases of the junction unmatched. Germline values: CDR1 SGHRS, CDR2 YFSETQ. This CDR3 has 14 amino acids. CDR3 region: CASSWGTSGYEQYF. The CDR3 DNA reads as TGCGCCAGCAGCTGGGGGACTAGCGGCTACGAGCAGTACTTC.

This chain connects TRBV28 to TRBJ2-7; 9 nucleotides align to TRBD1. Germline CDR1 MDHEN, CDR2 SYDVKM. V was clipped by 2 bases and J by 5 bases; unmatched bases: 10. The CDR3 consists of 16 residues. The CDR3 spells CASSLTPQGALNEQYF. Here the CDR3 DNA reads TGTGCCAGCAGTTTAACCCCACAGGGGGCGCTCAACGAGCAGTACTTC.

The CDR3 reads CASSEPGANVLTF. In DNA, the CDR3 is TGTGCCAGCAGTGAACCGGGGGCCAACGTCCTGACTTTC. This sequence joins TRBV25-1 and TRBJ2-6; D uncertain. The V end was cut by 2 bases, the J end by 4 bases, with 3 bases between. Germline lookup yields CDR1 MGHDK and CDR2 SYGVNS. CDR3 length: 13 residues.

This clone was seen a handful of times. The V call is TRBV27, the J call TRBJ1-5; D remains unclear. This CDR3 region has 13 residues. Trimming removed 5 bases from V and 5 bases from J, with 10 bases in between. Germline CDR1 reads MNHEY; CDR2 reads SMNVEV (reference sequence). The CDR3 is CASSNREDQPQHF. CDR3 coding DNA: TGTGCCAGCAGTAATAGGGAGGATCAGCCCCAGCATTTT.